Below are 15 T cell receptor beta chains sequenced from a single sample in a study of identical twins. MiXCR, applied by TCRdb to the 5' RACE reads, yields one record per CDR3 protein. The sample includes about 300,000 distinct CDR3 sequences, 12% seen only once; the top ten take around 7.8%. Separately, the same data were catalogued under a study of yellow fever vaccine responses in identical twins.

Sequenced material: CD8+ T cells sorted from blood. Every receptor here comes from a woman aged 18-29 years in good health.

This clonotype has more than one count but fewer than ten. The V gene is TRBV20-1, the J gene TRBJ2-5; no definite D call. Germline V gene sequence: CDR1 DFQATT, CDR2 SNEGSKA (reference sequence). The CDR3 extends over 13 amino acids. Trimming cost V 3 bases and J 4 bases, with 12 bases left between them. The CDR3 coding sequence is TGCAGTGCTAGTCCTCTAGAGCGAGAGACCCAGTACTTC. This encodes CSASPLERETQYF.

This clonotype turned up a few times. The genes are TRBV3-1 and TRBJ2-3; D gene uncertain. The CDR3 is made up of 15 amino acids. Trimming shortened V by 1 base and J by 6 bases, and 14 bases separated the two germline ends. Germline V gene data show CDR1 as LGHDT and CDR2 as YNNKEL (reference sequence). The CDR3 sequence is CASSQVTFGKDTQYF. DNA for the CDR3: TGTGCCAGCAGCCAAGTTACTTTTGGTAAGGATACGCAGTATTTT.

The genes are TRBV29-1 and TRBJ2-1; D is perhaps TRBD2 (6 bases). V lost 6 bases, J lost 5 bases, and 11 bases lay in between. The CDR3 covers 12 residues. In germline, CDR1 is SQVTM, CDR2 ANQGSEA. The CDR3 region is CSVVPGDNEQFF. The CDR3 DNA is TGCAGCGTCGTCCCGGGAGACAATGAGCAGTTCTTC.

This clonotype was picked up a small number of times. The chain joins TRBV5-6 to TRBJ2-3; D tentatively fits TRBD1 or TRBD2 (6 bases each). With 1 base removed from V and 2 bases from J, the gap between germline ends came to 11 bases. There are 15 residues in the CDR3. Germline V gene data show CDR1 as SGHDT and CDR2 as YYEEEE. CDR3 residues: CASSLWGAHTDTQYF. The DNA of the CDR3 is TGTGCCAGCAGCTTGTGGGGGGCGCACACAGATACGCAGTATTTT. Together with reference TRBV5-6 and TRBJ2-3, the CDR3 gives the full variable domain: DAGVTQSPTHLIKTRGQQVTLRCSPKSGHDTVSWYQQALGQGPQFIFQYYEEEERQRGNFPDRFSGHQFPNYSSELNVNALLLGDSALYLCASSLWGAHTDTQYFGPGTRLTVL.

In this sample, this clonotype turned up a few times. The chain combines TRBV4-1 with TRBJ2-1; TRBD1 agrees at 9 bases. V lost 0 bases and J lost 2; bases outside the gene matches: 5. The germline gives CDR1 MGHRA, CDR2 YSYEKL. The CDR3 has 17 amino acids. The CDR3 coding sequence is TGCGCCAGCAGCCAAGACGCGGGACAGGGCCCCTACAATGAGCAGTTCTTC. Protein sequence: CASSQDAGQGPYNEQFF.

The chain couples TRBV3-1 to TRBJ2-7; D remains ambiguous. Germline V gene sequence: CDR1 LGHDT, CDR2 YNNKEL (reference sequence). The CDR3 has 12 amino acids. Deletions cut 0 bases from V and 5 bases from J, with 5 bases between. Here the CDR3 reads CASSQEGNEQYF. CDR3 in DNA: TGTGCCAGCAGCCAAGAGGGCAACGAGCAGTACTTC.

This clonotype occurred a few times. Relative to the germline gene, one junction end is altered; a read error may explain this. The chain has TRBV5-1 and TRBJ1-6; unclear D gene. CDR1 is SGHRS and CDR2 is YFSETQ in the germline V gene. The CDR3 has 14 residues. CDR3 in amino acids: CASSIRSYNSPLSF. CDR3 bases: TGCGCCAGCAGCATTCGCTCCTATAATTCACCCCTCTCCTTT.

A few counts support this clonotype. The rearrangement uses TRBV20-1 and TRBJ2-5; the D gene is possibly TRBD2 (6 bases). Germline values: CDR1 DFQATT, CDR2 SNEGSKA (reference sequence). The CDR3 runs to 13 residues. V was trimmed by 4 bases and J by 7 bases, leaving 16 bases between them. In DNA, the CDR3 is TGCAGTGCTAATCGGGGTAGGGAGGTGACCCAGTACTTC. As protein: CSANRGREVTQYF.

In this sample, this clonotype turned up once. The chain employs TRBV2 and TRBJ1-1; D is unclear. Germline V gene lookup returns CDR1 SNHLY and CDR2 FYNNEI. V lost 3 bases, J lost 1 base, and 6 bases lay in between. The CDR3 loop spans 13 amino acids. Here the CDR3 DNA reads TGTGCCAGCAGTGAGATGAGGAACACTGAAGCTTTCTTT. Translation gives CASSEMRNTEAFF.

The V and J genes are TRBV7-9 and TRBJ2-3; D not resolved. The CDR3 spans 13 residues. V gave up 0 bases and J gave up 8 bases, with 9 bases separating them. Per germline, CDR1 SEHNR and CDR2 FQNEAQ (reference sequence). Written as DNA, the CDR3 is TGTGCCAGCAGCTTAGCGAGCGAAGGTACGCAGTATTTT. Amino acid sequence: CASSLASEGTQYF.

There are many counts of this clonotype. The V gene is TRBV7-9, the J gene TRBJ1-1; 7 bases are a match to TRBD1. The CDR3 has 13 amino acids. Germline V lookup: CDR1 SEHNR, CDR2 FQNEAQ (reference sequence). V shed 0 bases and J 10 bases; nucleotides not matched to a gene: 5. In DNA form, the CDR3 reads TGTGCCAGCAGCTTAGCGCTGGAGGGGGCAGCTTTCTTT. Encoded protein: CASSLALEGAAFF.

The V and J genes are TRBV20-1 and TRBJ2-7, with TRBD1 identical over 7 bases. Germline CDR1 is DFQATT and CDR2 is SNEGSKA (reference sequence). The CDR3 runs 14 residues. J lost 1 base, V lost 5 bases, and 8 bases had no gene match. The CDR3 DNA reads as TGCAGTGCTTATGACAGGGAGACTTCCTACGAGCAGTACTTC. It encodes CSAYDRETSYEQYF.

This clonotype was seen a handful of times. The V gene is TRBV7-9, the J gene TRBJ2-3, with TRBD1 identical over 10 bases. This CDR3 comprises 17 residues. V lost 4 bases and J lost 2; bases outside the gene matches: 9. Per germline, CDR1 SEHNR and CDR2 FQNEAQ (reference sequence). The CDR3 spells CASSSSRQGANTDTQYF. The CDR3 region has the DNA TGTGCCAGCAGCTCCTCCCGACAGGGGGCTAACACAGATACGCAGTATTTT.

This chain's CDR3 is CASSLVVWGGWSYNEQFF. CDR3 coding DNA: TGTGCCAGCAGCTTAGTAGTATGGGGGGGCTGGTCCTACAATGAGCAGTTCTTC. The chain links TRBV11-2 to TRBJ2-1, with a possible D match to TRBD2 (7 bases). Trimming stripped 1 base from V and 1 base from J, with 17 bases between. This CDR3 has 18 amino acids. In germline, CDR1 is SGHAT, CDR2 FQNNGV.

This clonotype was seen at least ten times. This rearrangement joins TRBV7-9 to TRBJ2-1, with D possibly being TRBD2 (6 bases). Trimming removed 4 bases from V and 4 bases from J, with 17 bases in between. Germline CDR1 reads SEHNR; CDR2 reads FQNEAQ (reference sequence). The length of the CDR3 is 16 residues. CDR3 residues: CASSWGVSSTYNEQFF. CDR3 coding DNA: TGTGCCAGCAGCTGGGGGGTATCTTCGACATACAATGAGCAGTTCTTC.